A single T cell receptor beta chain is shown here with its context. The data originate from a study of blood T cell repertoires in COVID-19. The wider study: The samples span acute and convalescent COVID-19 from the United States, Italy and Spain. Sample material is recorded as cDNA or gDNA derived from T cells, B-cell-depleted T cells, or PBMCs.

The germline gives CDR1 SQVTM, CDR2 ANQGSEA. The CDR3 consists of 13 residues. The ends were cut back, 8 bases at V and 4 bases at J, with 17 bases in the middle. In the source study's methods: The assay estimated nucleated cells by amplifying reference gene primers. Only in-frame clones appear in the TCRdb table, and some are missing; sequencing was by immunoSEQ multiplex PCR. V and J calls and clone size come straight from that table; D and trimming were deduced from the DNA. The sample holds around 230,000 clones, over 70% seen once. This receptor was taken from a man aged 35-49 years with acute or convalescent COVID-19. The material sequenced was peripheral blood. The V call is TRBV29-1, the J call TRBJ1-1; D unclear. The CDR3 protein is CSTERAFVTEAFF. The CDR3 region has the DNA TGCAGCACCGAGCGGGCATTTGTCACTGAAGCTTTCTTT.